One and the same sample provided the 18 T cell receptor beta chains below, sequenced in a study of T cell responses to AZD1222 COVID-19 vaccine. Here immunoSEQ multiplex PCR was the method, and the copy in TCRdb shows in-frame clones only, minus some. The sample consists of approximately 160,000 clones, 85% to 95% of them appearing once. The material sequenced was peripheral blood, taken 28 days after the second AZD1222 dose. The source of these receptors is an adult who received the AZD1222 COVID-19 vaccine.

The chain has TRBV7-9 and TRBJ1-4; TRBD1 aligns across 7 bases. CDR1 and CDR2 (germline): SEHNR, FQNEAQ (reference sequence). The CDR3 contains 15 residues. Trimming removed 5 bases from V and 3 bases from J; junction bases left unmatched: 6. The CDR3, as DNA: TGTGCCAGCAGCAGACCGGGACAGCCTAATGAAAAACTGTTTTTT. Amino acids: CASSRPGQPNEKLFF.

CDR3 in amino acids: CASRLAGVQETQYF. The CDR3 DNA follows: TGTGCCTCCCGACTAGCGGGAGTCCAAGAGACCCAGTACTTC. The chain has TRBV30 and TRBJ2-5; 12 bases match TRBD2. The V segment lost 7 bases and the J segment 1 base; nucleotides outside the gene matches: 4. This CDR3 has 14 amino acids. CDR1 is GTSNPN, CDR2 SVGIG, per germline (reference sequence).

The V and J genes are TRBV6-1 and TRBJ1-5, with TRBD1 as a possible D gene (5 bases). The ends were cut back, 4 bases at V and 1 base at J, with 14 bases in the middle. CDR3 size: 16 residues. CDR1 and CDR2 (germline): MNHNS, SASEGT. CDR3 in DNA: TGTGCCAGCAGTGTCGTGCCCTGGACAAGCAATCAGCCCCAGCATTTT. Translation gives CASSVVPWTSNQPQHF.

This clone showed up many times. The chain links TRBV28 to TRBJ2-1; TRBD2 matches at 7 bases. The V and J ends lost 1 base and 7 bases, in that order; junction bases with no gene match: 10. CDR3 length: 16 amino acids. Germline values: CDR1 MDHEN, CDR2 SYDVKM. The CDR3 reads CASSLFGGGYGNEQFF. The CDR3 DNA sequence: TGTGCCAGCAGTTTATTTGGGGGAGGGTATGGGAATGAGCAGTTCTTC.

This chain links TRBV2 with TRBJ1-5, with TRBD1 matching over 9 bases. The CDR3 sequence is 16 residues long. V was clipped by 7 bases and J by 0 bases; unmatched bases: 7. CDR1 and CDR2 from the germline V gene are SNHLY and FYNNEI. CDR3 sequence reads: CASMPDRGRSNQPQHF. The CDR3 coding sequence is TGTGCCAGCATGCCGGACAGGGGACGTAGCAATCAGCCCCAGCATTTT.

The rearrangement uses TRBV6-6 and TRBJ2-7; 7 nucleotides match TRBD2. Trimming removed 7 bases from V and 0 bases from J; junction bases left unmatched: 9. CDR1 is MNHNY, CDR2 SVGAGI, per germline (reference sequence). The CDR3 runs 15 residues. CDR3 nucleotides: TGTGCCAGCACCCCGTCTAGCGGCAGCTCCTACGAGCAGTACTTC. It encodes CASTPSSGSSYEQYF.

This clone was recorded a few times. The chain uses TRBV3-1 (or the pseudogene TRBV3-2) and TRBJ1-2, with 9 bases fitting TRBD1. CDR3 length: 15 residues. Germline CDR1 reads LGHDT; CDR2 reads YNNKEL (reference sequence). With 5 bases clipped from V and 6 bases from J, the junction kept 10 bases outside the gene matches. In nucleotides, the CDR3 is TGTGCCAGCAGCGACGATACAGGGGGCGCTAATGGCTACACCTTC. This codes for CASSDDTGGANGYTF.

This chain links TRBV10-3 with TRBJ2-7; D gene ambiguous. CDR3 size: 14 residues. Between the trimmed V and J ends, which lost 1 base and 5 bases, there was a span of 12 bases. Germline lookup yields CDR1 ENHRY and CDR2 SYGVKD. CDR3: CAISEWQAENEQYF. The CDR3 DNA reads as TGTGCCATCAGTGAGTGGCAGGCTGAGAACGAGCAGTACTTC.

The chain employs TRBV6-2 or TRBV6-3 and TRBJ2-7; weak D call: TRBD2 (5 bases). The germline CDR1 and CDR2 sequences are MNHEY and SVGEGT. The CDR3 runs to 11 residues. Trimming stripped 0 bases from V and 9 bases from J, with 6 bases between. Here the CDR3 DNA reads TGTGCCAGCAGTTACTCGACTACGCAGTACTTC. This encodes CASSYSTTQYF.

The CDR3: CASSLGATYEQYF. The CDR3 DNA follows: TGTGCCAGCAGCTTAGGGGCTACCTACGAGCAGTACTTC. The chain joins TRBV11-2 to TRBJ2-7; D unresolved. CDR3 size: 13 residues. V dropped 1 base and J dropped 2 bases, with 6 bases sitting between them. Germline V gene data show CDR1 as SGHAT and CDR2 as FQNNGV.

The chain combines TRBV5-4 with TRBJ2-1, with D perhaps TRBD1 or TRBD2 (5 bases each). The germline V gene encodes CDR1 SGHNT and CDR2 YYREEE (reference sequence). The CDR3 is 17 amino acids. V was pared by 0 bases and J by 4 bases, with 17 bases between. The CDR3 loop reads CASSLGGGLRVYNEQFF. DNA of the CDR3: TGTGCCAGCAGCTTGGGGGGCGGTCTGAGGGTGTACAATGAGCAGTTCTTC.

The chain links TRBV4-2 to TRBJ1-2, with no clear D. Trimming took 1 base from V and 7 from J, leaving 13 bases between them. Germline V CDR1 and CDR2: LGHNA, YNFKEQ. The CDR3 extends over 14 amino acids. CDR3 DNA sequence: TGTGCCAGCAGCCAAGGATGGTCAGCCAGTGGCTACACCTTC. Amino acids: CASSQGWSASGYTF.

The gene calls are TRBV19 and TRBJ2-7, with no clear D. Looked up from germline, CDR1 is LNHDA and CDR2 is SQIVND (reference sequence). V was pared by 5 bases and J by 6 bases, with 20 bases between. The CDR3 runs to 15 residues. CDR3 region: CASSRLRAEASEQYF. The CDR3 DNA follows: TGTGCCAGTAGTCGTCTTCGGGCAGAGGCGAGCGAGCAGTACTTC.

The V call is TRBV27, the J call TRBJ2-1; tentatively, D is TRBD2 (5 bases). V dropped 5 bases and J dropped 10 bases, with 12 bases sitting between them. CDR3 size: 12 residues. Germline CDR1 and CDR2: MNHEY and SMNVEV (reference sequence). The CDR3 DNA follows: TGTGCCAGCAGTCTAACCACGGGGGAGCAGTTCTTC. This translates into CASSLTTGEQFF.

This clone occurred once. This chain connects TRBV19 to TRBJ1-2; D perhaps matches TRBD1 (6 bases). Trimming pared 3 bases from V and 5 bases from J, leaving 16 bases between. CDR1 and CDR2 from the germline V gene are LNHDA and SQIVND (reference sequence). This CDR3 has 15 amino acids. The CDR3 region has the DNA TGTGCCAGTAGTATCGGAGACAGGCCTTGGTATGGCTACACCTTC. Translating gives CASSIGDRPWYGYTF.

The chain employs TRBV5-1 and TRBJ2-2; D perhaps matches TRBD2 (7 bases). V lost 0 bases and J lost 7, with 16 bases in between. The germline CDR1 and CDR2 sequences are SGHRS and YFSETQ. The CDR3 runs 16 residues. For the CDR3, the DNA is TGCGCCAGCAGCTTGGCAGGGGCGGGAGCTATCGGGGAGCTGTTTTTT. Translating it yields CASSLAGAGAIGELFF.

The rearrangement joins TRBV2 to TRBJ1-3; TRBD1 matches 8 bases. The ends lost 10 bases at V and 4 bases at J; junction bases unmatched: 6. Germline V gene lookup returns CDR1 SNHLY and CDR2 FYNNEI. The CDR3 is 13 amino acids. The CDR3 nucleotides are TGTGCCACAGGGGGCTCGGAAGGAAACACCATATATTTT. Amino acid sequence: CATGGSEGNTIYF.

The chain combines TRBV13 with TRBJ1-4; 11 positions match TRBD1. V lost 3 bases, J lost 7 bases, and 7 bases stayed unmatched. Per germline, CDR1 PRHDT and CDR2 FYEKMQ (reference sequence). The CDR3 is 16 residues long. The CDR3 DNA is TGTGCCAGCAGCTTGCTCCCGGGACAGGGGGGTGAAAAACTGTTTTTT. It encodes CASSLLPGQGGEKLFF.